Here is one T cell receptor beta chain with its context. This clonotype has just a few counts. The antigen it binds to is not known. It has no much larger one-base neighbor in the sample; base qualities were not kept. The donors were under 40 Caucasian individuals from Russia, aged 6 to 90 years, who were systemically healthy. Each donor gave 8 to 10 milliliters of peripheral blood, drawn into EDTA-treated Vacutainer tubes. Ficoll-Paque density-gradient centrifugation was used to isolate PBMCs, with at least 6 million obtained per sample. Trizol reagent was used to extract total RNA from PBMCs, with at least 6 micrograms per sample. For every donor, an aliquot of PBMCs went through flow cytometry to measure the percentages of naive CD45RAhigh/CD27high T cells. This specimen comes from a study of blood T cells in healthy people across ages (dated by TCRdb to between 2014 and 2017). At the level of the whole study: Template switching captured roughly one uniquely barcoded TCR beta cDNA molecule per two T cells in model experiments. For two donors (one aged 18 to 29 and one aged 80 or older), the study analyzed two additional independent replicas of 1 million unique cDNA reads from the same blood draw. The donors were split into four age groups: young (average about 15 years), middle-aged (roughly 40), aged (62) and long-lived (roughly 86). The study measured age-related changes in TCR beta repertoire diversity using deep sequencing normalized with unique cDNA molecular identifiers.

The CDR3 runs 13 amino acids, cysteine and phenylalanine included. The kept DNA is CDR3 alone, 39 bases in frame from the first base. V lost 5 bases and J lost 8 bases, and the count of bases not matched to a germline gene is 8. CDR1 and CDR2 are drawn from the germline V gene: MDHEN, SYDVKM. Library creation used 5' RACE. The sample was run on an Illumina HiSeq 2500. A second PCR of roughly 6 to 11 cycles was run with a J-beta primer mix and a sample-barcoded 5' primer. Each TCR beta cDNA molecule received a unique molecular identifier from a template-switch 5' adaptor carrying 12 random nucleotides. At least 2.5 million CDR3-containing paired-end reads were obtained from each sample. First-strand cDNA synthesis was performed from all RNA using the Mint cDNA synthesis kit, with priming by a TRBC-specific oligonucleotide. Following uracil-DNA glycosylase treatment, a first 18-cycle PCR with universal primers M1SS and BC2_uni_R was performed on all cDNA. The paper's data handling went like this. Each sample was normalized by randomly selecting 1 million high-quality reads, each carrying a distinct molecular identifier. Instead of being binned into consensus sequences, reads that shared molecular identifiers were thrown out. MiTCR, with a Q25 quality threshold and the strictest error-elimination algorithm, was used for CDR3 identification, clonotype clustering and error correction. A nonparametric unseen species model using Euler transformation provided a lower-bound estimate of total TCR beta diversity. TCRdb handled the public reads itself, with Q25 trimming in fastp and clone calling in MiXCR, and kept productive beta chains. Rows are combined by CDR3 protein, so each entry shows the most common genes and DNA. The V and J calls, along with clone size, are taken from TCRdb and not from the paper's own processing. For this sample the table gives 600,000 to 850,000 distinct CDR3 sequences, of which 20% to 25% were detected only once. 9% to 9.5% of the sample rests with the top ten.

Overall study results and their limits: Donor CMV infection status was unknown, potentially confounding age-related changes in expanded clonotypes. Observed TCR beta diversity correlated strongly with the percentage of naive T cells measured by flow cytometry. Conclusive comparison of naive and antigen-experienced compartments was prevented by the profiling of bulk unsorted PBMCs. As age increased, observed TCR beta diversity per million T cells dropped in a roughly linear way, and a significant reduction was already evident by age 40. Total diversity estimates from one million sequenced T cells were considered lower bounds and underestimates. Compared with the aged group, the long-lived group had more naive CD4+ T cells, fewer expanded clones and increased TCR diversity, suggesting age selection.

The sample was also reused in another study, on T cells of mothers and their children. Looking at the second paper: The donors were nine systemically healthy Caucasian individuals, made up of three mothers and their six children. cDNA synthesis consumed the entire amount of extracted RNA, loaded at roughly 1.5 ug RNA in each 15 ul reaction. In the second PCR, the M1S primer introduced both the sample barcodes and 2-4 random nucleotides. Over 8 million TCR beta CDR3 reads were obtained for each mother, and some 3 million reads were obtained for each child. In both related and unrelated pairs, thymic selection shapes the output of TCR recombination in a similar way, with inherited differences having only a minor effect. Normalized repertoire overlap was always found to be slightly, but never significantly, higher in related mother-child pairs than in unrelated mother-child pairs. Persistent microchimeric T cell clones were not detected, at a sensitivity of approximately 100 clones per million clonotypes. Deep NGS was used in the study to compare the TCR beta repertoires of mothers and children and to look for features that separate related mother-child pairs from unrelated individuals. The mean age was around 42 +/- 4 years for the mothers and about 10 +/- 4 years for the children. Libraries were sequenced on Illumina HiSeq 2000 with 100+100 nt paired-end reads after adapter ligation with NEBNext reagents. To prevent cross-contamination, the mother and child libraries were prepared one month apart and sequenced in separate runs. For each donor, somewhere between roughly 500,000 and 2,100,000 distinct TCR beta clonotypes were identified. Naive TCR beta clonotypes were estimated from low-frequency clonotypes matched to each donor's FACS-determined naive share, without sorting.

This sequence was found in a boy aged 5-17 years in good health. The chain joins TRBV28 to TRBJ1-2; 7 central bases correspond to TRBD1. The sample taken for sequencing was blood. The nucleotide sequence reads as follows: TGTGCCAGCAGTCGACAGGGACTCCTCGGCTACACCTTC. Its translation reads: CASSRQGLLGYTF.